The 5 T cell receptor beta chains listed next were all sequenced from one sample in a study of response to subunit inactivated influenza vaccine. TCRdb re-called the RT-PCR reads through MiXCR, storing one row per CDR3 protein. The sample records 450,000 to 600,000 distinct CDR3 sequences, approximately 7.3% being singletons. Source: PBMCs from blood, taken less than 30 months after vaccination. The receptor set was obtained from a man aged 50 to 75 who received an inactivated influenza vaccine.

The chain employs TRBV6-2 or TRBV6-3 and TRBJ1-4, with 7 nucleotides matching TRBD1. Germline V lookup: CDR1 MNHEY, CDR2 SVGEGT. The CDR3 covers 13 residues. J lost 6 bases, V lost 5 bases, and 3 bases had no gene match. CDR3 amino acids: CASSGDSDEKLFF. As DNA, the CDR3 is TGTGCCAGCAGTGGGGACAGCGATGAAAAACTGTTTTTT.

The chain is built from TRBV27 and TRBJ2-1; 8 nucleotides agree with TRBD2. The CDR3 is 14 residues long. Germline CDR1 and CDR2: MNHEY and SMNVEV (reference sequence). The V gene end was trimmed by 7 bases and the J gene end by 6 bases; junction bases not matched to a gene: 8. The CDR3 loop reads CASNLGGTSNEQFF. The CDR3 DNA reads TGTGCCAGCAATTTGGGGGGGACTAGCAATGAGCAGTTCTTC.

The chain is built from TRBV27 and TRBJ2-7, with 9 bases fitting TRBD1. CDR1 is MNHEY, CDR2 SMNVEV, per germline (reference sequence). The J segment lost 0 bases and the V segment lost 5 bases, leaving 8 bases of the junction unmatched. The CDR3 runs to 16 residues. Here the CDR3 reads CASSPGTGWSSYEQYF. DNA of the CDR3: TGTGCCAGCAGTCCTGGGACAGGGTGGAGCTCCTACGAGCAGTACTTC.

This clonotype occurred a few times. This rearrangement joins TRBV28 to TRBJ1-2; no definite D call. The germline V gene encodes CDR1 MDHEN and CDR2 SYDVKM. The CDR3 has 12 amino acids. Trimming removed 4 bases at V and 13 bases at J, with 16 bases between. CDR3 sequence: CASSSTTLNLTF. CDR3 sequence (DNA): TGTGCCAGCAGTTCGACTACCCTTAATCTCACCTTC.

This clonotype was seen a few times. The chain links TRBV20-1 to TRBJ2-7; 7 nucleotides line up with TRBD1. The CDR3 contains 13 residues. J lost 3 bases, V lost 6 bases, and 8 bases had no gene match. The V gene's germline CDR1 is DFQATT and CDR2 SNEGSKA (reference sequence). CDR3 amino acids: CSALLDRVYEQYF. DNA of the CDR3: TGCAGTGCATTATTAGACAGGGTCTACGAGCAGTACTTC.